The T cell receptor (beta chain) described here comes from a study of blood T cells in healthy people across ages. The V and J ends lost 2 bases and 13 bases, in that order; junction bases with no gene match: 8. This CDR3 is built from 13 residues. CDR1 DFQATT and CDR2 SNEGSKA come from the germline V gene (reference sequence). Through a sample-barcoded 5' primer and a J-beta primer mix, a second PCR was run for about 6 to 12 cycles. One entry per CDR3 protein, called by TCRdb with MiXCR from the 5' RACE reads. The table lists 1 million or so distinct CDR3 sequences, 40% to 50% of them singletons, with approximately 17% in the top ten.

Sequencing used blood. The source is an older woman in good health. The V and J genes are TRBV20-1 and TRBJ2-4; 10 bases fit TRBD2. The chain's CDR3 is CSARPSGSGEQYF. The CDR3 bases are TGCAGTGCTAGACCTAGCGGGAGTGGGGAGCAGTACTTC.